A selection of T cell receptor beta chains follows, all from one sample in a study of shared clonotypes between healthy human individuals. This table comes from immunoSEQ multiplex PCR, and its TCRdb copy is limited to in-frame clones, with some not included. The data hold about 510,000 clones, with approximately 79% observed a single time. Sequences were obtained from PBMCs. Every receptor here comes from a woman aged 40 to 50 in good health. Some clones in this sample may be carry-over from other donors' samples. Both conserved end residues are part of each CDR3. Each record gives: J gene, D gene, clone size, V gene, CDR3 protein, CDR3 DNA. A D gene is named only where the DNA matches it firmly. Clone size is given for some rows only: seen once, a few or many times, or a class if the clone is expanded.

J gene: TRBJ2-3
D gene: .
clone size: .
V gene: TRBV29-1
CDR3 protein: CSVETSADTQYF
CDR3 DNA: TGCAGCGTCGAGACTAGTGCAGATACGCAGTATTTT

J gene: TRBJ2-7
D gene: .
clone size: .
V gene: TRBV25-1
CDR3 protein: CASSPTGKAYEQYF
CDR3 DNA: TGTGCCAGCAGTCCGACGGGGAAAGCCTACGAGCAGTACTTC

J gene: TRBJ1-5
D gene: .
clone size: .
V gene: TRBV30
CDR3 protein: CAWDQRGLGPQHF
CDR3 DNA: TGTGCCTGGGACCAGCGGGGGTTAGGGCCCCAGCATTTT

J gene: TRBJ1-4
D gene: TRBD1
clone size: many
V gene: TRBV7-9
CDR3 protein: CASSLNTGARGGKLFF
CDR3 DNA: TGTGCCAGCAGCTTAAATACAGGGGCGAGAGGTGGAAAACTGTTTTTT

J gene: TRBJ2-5
D gene: .
clone size: once
V gene: TRBV7-3
CDR3 protein: CASSLTGGQETQYF
CDR3 DNA: TGTGCCAGCAGCTTAACCGGGGGCCAAGAGACCCAGTACTTC

J gene: TRBJ2-7
D gene: .
clone size: .
V gene: TRBV7-2
CDR3 protein: CASSLGAWVYEQYF
CDR3 DNA: TGTGCCAGCAGCTTAGGGGCTTGGGTCTACGAGCAGTACTTC

J gene: TRBJ2-5
D gene: TRBD2
clone size: .
V gene: TRBV6-1
CDR3 protein: CASRISGSRETQYF
CDR3 DNA: TGTGCCAGCCGAATTAGCGGGTCCCGTGAGACCCAGTACTTC

J gene: TRBJ2-3
D gene: TRBD2
clone size: .
V gene: TRBV5-1
CDR3 protein: CASRPTSGRPRGDTQYF
CDR3 DNA: TGCGCCAGCAGGCCTACTAGCGGGAGACCCCGGGGCGATACGCAGTATTTT

J gene: TRBJ2-7
D gene: .
clone size: .
V gene: TRBV5-8
CDR3 protein: CASSLGFWTRSYEQYF
CDR3 DNA: TGTGCCAGCAGCTTGGGGTTTTGGACTCGCTCCTACGAGCAGTACTTC

J gene: TRBJ2-1
D gene: .
clone size: .
V gene: TRBV29-1
CDR3 protein: CSVGLAGAYNEQFF
CDR3 DNA: TGCAGCGTTGGTCTAGCCGGGGCCTACAATGAGCAGTTCTTC

J gene: TRBJ2-3
D gene: TRBD2
clone size: .
V gene: TRBV11-1
CDR3 protein: CASLTGLAGTDTQYF
CDR3 DNA: TGTGCCAGCCTAACAGGACTAGCGGGCACAGATACGCAGTATTTT

J gene: TRBJ2-5
D gene: .
clone size: .
V gene: TRBV5-1
CDR3 protein: CASSSTTYQETQYF
CDR3 DNA: TGCGCCAGCAGCTCCACGACCTACCAAGAGACCCAGTACTTC

J gene: TRBJ1-1
D gene: TRBD1
clone size: .
V gene: TRBV14
CDR3 protein: CASSQLTGAENTEAFF
CDR3 DNA: TGTGCCAGCAGCCAACTGACAGGGGCTGAGAACACTGAAGCTTTCTTT

J gene: TRBJ2-7
D gene: TRBD1
clone size: .
V gene: TRBV2
CDR3 protein: CASRQGFMDEQYF
CDR3 DNA: TGTGCCAGCCGACAGGGCTTCATGGACGAGCAGTACTTC

J gene: TRBJ1-5
D gene: .
clone size: once
V gene: TRBV7-2
CDR3 protein: CASSLDLNILHF
CDR3 DNA: TGTGCCAGCAGCTTAGATCTAAACATCCTACATTTT

J gene: TRBJ2-3
D gene: .
clone size: .
V gene: TRBV5-1
CDR3 protein: CASSSHVQADTQYF
CDR3 DNA: TGCGCCAGCAGCTCCCACGTTCAAGCAGATACGCAGTATTTT

J gene: TRBJ1-2
D gene: .
clone size: .
V gene: TRBV19
CDR3 protein: CASSHMGGASYGYTF
CDR3 DNA: TGTGCCAGTAGCCATATGGGGGGCGCGAGCTATGGCTACACCTTC

J gene: TRBJ2-5
D gene: .
clone size: .
V gene: TRBV4-1
CDR3 protein: CASSQEGRQETQYF
CDR3 DNA: TGCGCCAGCAGCCAAGAGGGAAGACAAGAGACCCAGTACTTC

J gene: TRBJ2-7
D gene: TRBD2
clone size: few
V gene: TRBV30
CDR3 protein: CAWSGSGDTAEQYF
CDR3 DNA: TGTGCCTGGAGTGGTAGCGGGGACACCGCCGAGCAGTACTTC

J gene: TRBJ1-5
D gene: .
clone size: .
V gene: TRBV7-8
CDR3 protein: CASARGQNQPQHF
CDR3 DNA: TGTGCCAGCGCCCGGGGCCAAAATCAGCCCCAGCATTTT

J gene: TRBJ1-1
D gene: .
clone size: once
V gene: TRBV4-2
CDR3 protein: CASSPDSKAFF
CDR3 DNA: TGTGCCAGCAGCCCCGACAGTAAGGCTTTCTTT

J gene: TRBJ2-2
D gene: .
clone size: many
V gene: TRBV25-1
CDR3 protein: CASSDRNTGELFF
CDR3 DNA: TGTGCCAGCAGTGACAGAAACACCGGGGAGCTGTTTTTT

J gene: TRBJ1-4
D gene: .
clone size: .
V gene: TRBV14
CDR3 protein: CASSQEPQTIDEKLFF
CDR3 DNA: TGTGCCAGCAGCCAAGAACCTCAGACAATTGATGAAAAACTGTTTTTT

J gene: TRBJ2-3
D gene: .
clone size: .
V gene: TRBV7-2
CDR3 protein: CASSFSADTQYF
CDR3 DNA: TGTGCCAGCAGCTTCAGTGCAGATACGCAGTATTTT

J gene: TRBJ1-1
D gene: .
clone size: .
V gene: TRBV7-8
CDR3 protein: CASSLGLRGGAGGEAFF
CDR3 DNA: TGTGCCAGCAGCTTAGGCCTCCGGGGGGGGGCCGGGGGTGAAGCTTTCTTT

J gene: TRBJ2-2
D gene: .
clone size: few
V gene: TRBV18
CDR3 protein: CASSGDTGELFF
CDR3 DNA: TGTGCCAGCTCAGGGGACACCGGGGAGCTGTTTTTT

J gene: TRBJ2-7
D gene: .
clone size: .
V gene: TRBV19
CDR3 protein: CASSSFGIPYEQYF
CDR3 DNA: TGTGCCAGTAGTAGCTTCGGGATCCCCTACGAGCAGTACTTC

J gene: TRBJ2-1
D gene: .
clone size: .
V gene: TRBV28
CDR3 protein: CASRQITGAGSYNEQFF
CDR3 DNA: TGTGCCAGCAGACAGATTACAGGAGCAGGGTCCTACAATGAGCAGTTCTTC